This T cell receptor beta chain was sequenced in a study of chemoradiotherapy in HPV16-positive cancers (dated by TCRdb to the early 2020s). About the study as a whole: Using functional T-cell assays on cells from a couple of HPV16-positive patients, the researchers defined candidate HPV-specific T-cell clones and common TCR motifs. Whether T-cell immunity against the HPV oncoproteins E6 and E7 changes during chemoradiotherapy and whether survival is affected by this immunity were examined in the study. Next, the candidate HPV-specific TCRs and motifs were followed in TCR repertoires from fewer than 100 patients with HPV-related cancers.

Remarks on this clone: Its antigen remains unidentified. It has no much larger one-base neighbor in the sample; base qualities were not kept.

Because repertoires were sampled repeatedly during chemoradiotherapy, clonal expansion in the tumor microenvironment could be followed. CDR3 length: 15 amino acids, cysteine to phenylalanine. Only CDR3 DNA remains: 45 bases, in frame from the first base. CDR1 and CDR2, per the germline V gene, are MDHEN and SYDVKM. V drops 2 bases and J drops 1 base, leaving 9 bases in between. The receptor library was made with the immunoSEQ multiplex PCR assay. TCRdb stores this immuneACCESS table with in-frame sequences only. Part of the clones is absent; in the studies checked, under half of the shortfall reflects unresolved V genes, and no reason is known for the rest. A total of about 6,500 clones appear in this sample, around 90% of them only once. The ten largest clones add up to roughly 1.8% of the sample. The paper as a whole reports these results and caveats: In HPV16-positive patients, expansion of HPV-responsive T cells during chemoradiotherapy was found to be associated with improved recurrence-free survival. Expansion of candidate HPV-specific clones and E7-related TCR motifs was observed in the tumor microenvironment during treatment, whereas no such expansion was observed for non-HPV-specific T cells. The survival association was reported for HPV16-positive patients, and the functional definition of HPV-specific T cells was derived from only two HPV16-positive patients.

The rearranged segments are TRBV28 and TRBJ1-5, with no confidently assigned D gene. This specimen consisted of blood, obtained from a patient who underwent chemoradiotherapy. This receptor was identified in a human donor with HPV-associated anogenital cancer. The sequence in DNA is TGTGCCAGCAGTTTAGCGGACCGAAGCAATCAGCCCCAGCATTTT. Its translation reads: CASSLADRSNQPQHF.